The 19 T cell receptor beta chains listed next were all sequenced from one sample in a study of radiotherapy plus CTLA-4 blockade in lung cancer. Using immunoSEQ multiplex PCR, the repertoire was profiled, and TCRdb retains in-frame clones only, with some absent. The sample includes approximately 67,000 clones, around 86% of them seen just once. The source material was peripheral blood, sampled from a patient treated with radiotherapy plus ipilimumab. Receptors originate from a human donor with non-small cell lung cancer who had a partial response to radiotherapy plus ipilimumab.

The V and J genes are TRBV4-2 and TRBJ2-7; D might be TRBD2 (5 bases). In germline, CDR1 is LGHNA, CDR2 YNFKEQ. CDR3 length: 16 residues. Deletions cut 0 bases from V and 3 bases from J, with 15 bases between. CDR3 protein: CASSQDRPSRNYEQYF. The CDR3 DNA sequence: TGTGCCAGCAGCCAAGACAGGCCTAGCCGGAACTACGAGCAGTACTTC.

This clone was detected only once. This chain joins TRBV9 and TRBJ2-5, with D perhaps TRBD2 (5 bases). Germline values: CDR1 SGDLS, CDR2 YYNGEE. The CDR3 loop spans 14 amino acids. Trimming pared 0 bases from V and 1 base from J, leaving 7 bases between. The CDR3 nucleotides are TGTGCCAGCAGCGTAGGGACTTTCCAAGAGACCCAGTACTTC. Its protein is CASSVGTFQETQYF.

The J gene is TRBJ1-1, the V gene TRBV14; D remains ambiguous. The CDR3 spans 13 residues. Trimming pared 4 bases from V and 1 base from J, leaving 7 bases between. Germline V gene lookup returns CDR1 SGHDN and CDR2 FVKESK. CDR3 loop: CASSLTENTEAFF. The CDR3 nucleotides read TGTGCCAGCAGCCTTACAGAGAACACTGAAGCTTTCTTT.

The rearrangement joins TRBV10-3 to TRBJ2-2; 10 nucleotides line up with TRBD2. V lost 3 bases to trimming and J lost 10 bases; unmatched junction nucleotides: 2. The CDR3 is 13 amino acids. The germline gives CDR1 ENHRY, CDR2 SYGVKD. The DNA of the CDR3 is TGTGCCATCAGTGACCTAGCGGGAGAGGAGCTGTTTTTT. It yields the protein CAISDLAGEELFF.

As concerns this clone: Germline is not matched at one junction end, which may reflect a read error. This chain uses TRBV28 with TRBJ1-5; 7 bases are a match to TRBD1. Germline assignment: CDR1 MDHEN and CDR2 SYDVKM. This CDR3 contains 13 residues. CDR3 in amino acids: CASSLRTGQDFVF. CDR3 bases: TGTGCCAGCAGTTTGAGAACTGGACAGGATTTCGTTTTT. The full variable domain, completed using reference TRBV28 and TRBJ1-5, is DVKVTQSSRYLVKRTGEKVFLECVQDMDHENMFWYRQDPGLGLRLIYFSYDVKMKEKGDIPEGYSVSREKKERFSLILESASTNQTSMYLCASSLRTGQDFVFGDGTRLSIL.

The rearrangement joins TRBV5-5 to TRBJ1-5; maybe TRBD1 (6 bases). Looked up from germline, CDR1 is SGHKS and CDR2 is YYEKEE (reference sequence). V shed 0 bases and J shed 2 bases, with 18 bases lying between them. The CDR3 extends over 18 amino acids. In nucleotides, the CDR3 is TGTGCCAGCAGCTTGGGGGCCCCGGGGGGCGTAGGCAATCAGCCCCAGCATTTT. Protein product: CASSLGAPGGVGNQPQHF.

This clone has only a few counts. The chain is built from TRBV6-4 and TRBJ2-2, with 7 bases fitting TRBD1. Germline V lookup: CDR1 MRHNA, CDR2 SNTAGT. The CDR3 sequence is 14 residues long. J gave up 3 bases and V 2 bases, and 0 bases lay outside the gene matches. The chain's CDR3 is CASSDQGDTGELFF. In DNA form, the CDR3 reads TGTGCCAGCAGTGACCAGGGGGACACCGGGGAGCTGTTTTTT.

The chain uses TRBV7-3 and TRBJ2-5; 12 nucleotides line up with TRBD2. The junction had 4 bases not matched to a gene; V was cut back by 4 bases and J by 1 base. The germline V gene has CDR1 SGHTA and CDR2 FQGTGA. The CDR3 covers 16 residues. The CDR3 spells CASSSQGLAGQETQYF. In nucleotides, the CDR3 is TGTGCCAGCAGCTCCCAGGGACTAGCGGGCCAAGAGACCCAGTACTTC.

This chain uses TRBV12-5 with TRBJ2-5, with 8 bases aligning to TRBD1. The V gene's germline CDR1 is LGHNT and CDR2 FRNRAP. V gave up 1 base and J gave up 4 bases; unmatched junction bases: 5. There are 15 residues in the CDR3. The CDR3 coding sequence is TGTGCTAGTGGTTTGGGACAGGGGTCGAGAGAGACCCAGTACTTC. Translated: CASGLGQGSRETQYF. Variable domain in full (rest from reference TRBV12-5 and TRBJ2-5): DARVTQTPRHKVTEMGQEVTMRCQPILGHNTVFWYRQTMMQGLELLAYFRNRAPLDDSGMPKDRFSAEMPDATLATLKIQPSEPRDSAVYFCASGLGQGSRETQYFGPGTRLLVL.

The chain uses TRBV2 and TRBJ2-1, with a possible D match to TRBD1 (6 bases). In germline, CDR1 is SNHLY, CDR2 FYNNEI. V lost 3 bases and J 1 base, leaving 10 bases between the germline ends. The CDR3 totals 15 residues. CDR3 sequence: CASSDNRESYNEQFF. As DNA, the CDR3 is TGTGCCAGCAGTGATAACAGGGAGTCCTACAATGAGCAGTTCTTC.

The V gene is TRBV7-8, the J gene TRBJ2-1; 7 bases align to TRBD2. J lost 2 bases, V lost 3 bases, and 4 bases had no gene match. The CDR3 covers 15 residues. Looked up from germline, CDR1 is SGHVS and CDR2 is FQNEAQ. This CDR3 is CASSFVGGPYNEQFF. DNA of the CDR3: TGTGCCAGCAGCTTCGTGGGAGGGCCCTACAATGAGCAGTTCTTC.

The chain recombines TRBV5-1 with TRBJ2-1, with 9 nucleotides matching TRBD1. Germline V CDR1 and CDR2: SGHRS, YFSETQ. With V trimmed by 4 bases and J by 7 bases, 6 bases remained unmatched. The CDR3 is 14 residues long. CDR3: CASSRDREGNEQFF. The CDR3 DNA reads TGCGCCAGCAGCCGGGACAGGGAAGGGAATGAGCAGTTCTTC.

The chain is built from TRBV5-1 and TRBJ2-7, with TRBD2 as a possible D gene (5 bases). Trimming took 6 bases from V and 5 from J, leaving 18 bases between them. Germline assignment: CDR1 SGHRS and CDR2 YFSETQ. This CDR3 comprises 14 residues. In DNA, the CDR3 is TGCGCCAGCAAACGAGCTTACGGGGATGACGAGCAGTACTTC. Translation gives CASKRAYGDDEQYF.

The V gene is TRBV18, the J gene TRBJ1-3; possibly TRBD1 for D (5 bases). Trimming removed 3 bases from V and 4 bases from J, with 19 bases in between. Germline V gives CDR1 KGHSH, CDR2 LQKENI. The CDR3 covers 17 residues. In DNA form, the CDR3 reads TGTGCCAGCTCACCCCCCAACGGCAGGGTATTCGGAAACACCATATATTTT. It specifies CASSPPNGRVFGNTIYF.

The CDR3 spells CASSPTGDHYYEQYF. CDR3 coding DNA: TGTGCCAGCAGTCCGACAGGGGACCACTACTACGAGCAGTACTTC. The chain combines TRBV28 with TRBJ2-7; 8 bases match TRBD1. J was trimmed by 3 bases and V by 5 bases; bases with no gene match: 9. The CDR3 sequence is 15 residues long. Germline V gene sequence: CDR1 MDHEN, CDR2 SYDVKM. The variable domain in full, with the rest retrieved from reference TRBV28 and TRBJ2-7, is DVKVTQSSRYLVKRTGEKVFLECVQDMDHENMFWYRQDPGLGLRLIYFSYDVKMKEKGDIPEGYSVSREKKERFSLILESASTNQTSMYLCASSPTGDHYYEQYFGPGTRLTVT.

The CDR3: CASSRPTSGVINEQFF. Here the CDR3 DNA reads TGTGCCAGCAGTCGACCGACTAGCGGGGTTATTAATGAGCAGTTCTTC. V and J are TRBV27 and TRBJ2-1; 11 nucleotides match TRBD2. CDR1 and CDR2 from the germline V gene are MNHEY and SMNVEV (reference sequence). The CDR3 totals 16 residues. Germline trimming cut 5 bases from V and 7 bases from J; bases unmatched to any gene: 10.

The chain employs TRBV2 and TRBJ1-5; possibly TRBD1 for D (6 bases). CDR1 SNHLY and CDR2 FYNNEI come from the germline V gene. CDR3 size: 15 residues. V was cut by 1 base and J by 1 base, with 8 bases left in between. The CDR3 protein is CASSEDRASNQPQHF. The DNA of the CDR3 is TGTGCCAGCAGTGAAGACAGGGCAAGCAATCAGCCCCAGCATTTT.

V gene TRBV5-4 combines with J gene TRBJ2-7, with 9 bases identical to TRBD1. The CDR3 contains 16 residues. The trim removed 4 bases at V and 5 bases at J, leaving 13 bases unmatched. Germline V gene lookup returns CDR1 SGHNT and CDR2 YYREEE (reference sequence). DNA for the CDR3: TGTGCCAGCAGCCTGGTGCAAGGACAGGGGCTAAACGAGCAGTACTTC. Translation: CASSLVQGQGLNEQYF.

This sequence joins TRBV18 and TRBJ2-5; TRBD1 agrees at 7 bases. Germline V gene data show CDR1 as KGHSH and CDR2 as LQKENI. The V segment lost 5 bases and the J segment 4 bases; nucleotides outside the gene matches: 4. CDR3 length: 13 amino acids. CDR3 nucleotide sequence: TGTGCCAGCTCAGGGGACAGAAGAGAGACCCAGTACTTC. Translating it yields CASSGDRRETQYF. Filled out from reference TRBV18 and TRBJ2-5, the complete variable domain reads NAGVMQNPRHLVRRRGQEARLRCSPMKGHSHVYWYRQLPEEGLKFMVYLQKENIIDESGMPKERFSAEFPKEGPSILRIQQVVRGDSAAYFCASSGDRRETQYFGPGTRLLVL.